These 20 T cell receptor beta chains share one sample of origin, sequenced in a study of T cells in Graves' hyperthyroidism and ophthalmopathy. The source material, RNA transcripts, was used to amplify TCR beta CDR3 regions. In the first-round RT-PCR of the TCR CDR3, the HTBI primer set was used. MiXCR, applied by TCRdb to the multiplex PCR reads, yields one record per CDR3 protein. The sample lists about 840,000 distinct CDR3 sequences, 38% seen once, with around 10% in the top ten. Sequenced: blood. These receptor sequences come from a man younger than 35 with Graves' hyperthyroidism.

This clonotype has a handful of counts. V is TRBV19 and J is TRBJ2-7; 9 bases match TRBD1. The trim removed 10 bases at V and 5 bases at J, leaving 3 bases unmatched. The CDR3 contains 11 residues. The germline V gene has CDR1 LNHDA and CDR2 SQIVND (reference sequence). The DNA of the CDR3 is TGTGCCACTACAGGGGGCGACGAGCAGTACTTC. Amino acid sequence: CATTGGDEQYF.

CDR3 protein: CASSESTYSNQPQHF. CDR3 DNA sequence: TGTGCCAGTAGTGAATCTACTTATAGCAATCAGCCCCAGCATTTT. The chain uses TRBV19 and TRBJ1-5, with D unclear. The CDR3 contains 15 residues. Trimming removed 5 bases from V and 0 bases from J, with 11 bases in between. Germline V CDR1 and CDR2: LNHDA, SQIVND (reference sequence).

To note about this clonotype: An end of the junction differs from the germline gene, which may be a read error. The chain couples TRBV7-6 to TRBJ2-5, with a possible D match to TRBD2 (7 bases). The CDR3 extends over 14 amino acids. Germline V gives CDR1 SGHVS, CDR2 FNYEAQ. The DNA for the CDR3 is TGCGCCAGCAGCCATAGACGGGGGGCGGAGACCCAGTACTTC. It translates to CASSHRRGAETQYF.

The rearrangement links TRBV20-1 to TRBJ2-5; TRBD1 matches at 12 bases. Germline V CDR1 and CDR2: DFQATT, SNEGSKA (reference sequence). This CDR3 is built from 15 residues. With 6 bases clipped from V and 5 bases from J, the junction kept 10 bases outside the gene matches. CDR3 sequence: CSAFSGTGGRETQYF. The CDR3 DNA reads TGCAGTGCCTTTTCCGGGACAGGGGGCAGGGAGACCCAGTACTTC.

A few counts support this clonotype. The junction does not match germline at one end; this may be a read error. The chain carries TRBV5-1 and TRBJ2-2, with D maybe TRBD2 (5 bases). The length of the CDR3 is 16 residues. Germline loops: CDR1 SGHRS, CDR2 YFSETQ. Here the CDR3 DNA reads TGTGCCAGCAGCTTGGTGGCTAGCTCGAACACCGGGGAGCTGTTTTTT. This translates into CASSLVASSNTGELFF.

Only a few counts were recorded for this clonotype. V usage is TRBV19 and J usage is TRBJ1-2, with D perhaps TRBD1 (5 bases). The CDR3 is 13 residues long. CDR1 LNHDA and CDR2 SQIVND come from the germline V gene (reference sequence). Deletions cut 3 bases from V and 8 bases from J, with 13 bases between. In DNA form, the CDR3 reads TGTGCCAGTAGTATTCGCAGGGTCACGGGCTACACCTTC. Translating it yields CASSIRRVTGYTF.

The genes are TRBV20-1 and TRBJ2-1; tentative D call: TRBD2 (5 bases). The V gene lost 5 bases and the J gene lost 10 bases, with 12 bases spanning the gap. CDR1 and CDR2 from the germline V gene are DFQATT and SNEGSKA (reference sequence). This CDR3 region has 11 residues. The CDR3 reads CSAGGPWEQFF. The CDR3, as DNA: TGCAGTGCTGGAGGACCTTGGGAGCAGTTCTTC.

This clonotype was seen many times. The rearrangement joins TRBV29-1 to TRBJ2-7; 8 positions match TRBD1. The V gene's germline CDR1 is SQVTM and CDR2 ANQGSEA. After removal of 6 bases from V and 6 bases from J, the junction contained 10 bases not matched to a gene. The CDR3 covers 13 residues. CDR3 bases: TGCAGCGTGGAGACAGGGGATTACGGCGAGCAGTACTTC. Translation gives CSVETGDYGEQYF.

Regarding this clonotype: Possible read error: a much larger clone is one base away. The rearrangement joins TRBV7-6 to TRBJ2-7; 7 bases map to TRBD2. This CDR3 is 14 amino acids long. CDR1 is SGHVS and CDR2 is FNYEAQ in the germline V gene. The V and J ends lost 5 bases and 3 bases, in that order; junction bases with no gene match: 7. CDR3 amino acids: CASSRSGVDYEQYF. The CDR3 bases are TGTGCCAGCAGCCGGAGCGGGGTGGACTACGAGCAGTACTTC.

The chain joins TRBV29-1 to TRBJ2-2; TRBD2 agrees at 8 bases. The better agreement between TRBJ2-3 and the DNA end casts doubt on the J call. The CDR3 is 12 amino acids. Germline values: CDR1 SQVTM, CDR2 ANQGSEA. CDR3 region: CSVGSGGDTQYF. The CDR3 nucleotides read TGCAGCGTGGGGTCGGGAGGGGATACGCAGTATTTT.

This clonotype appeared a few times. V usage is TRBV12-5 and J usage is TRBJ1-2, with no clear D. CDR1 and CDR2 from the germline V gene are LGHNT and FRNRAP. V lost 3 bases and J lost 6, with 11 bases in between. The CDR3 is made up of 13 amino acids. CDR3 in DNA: TGTGCTAGTGGTTTTAGGGAAGGGCATGGCTACACCTTC. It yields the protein CASGFREGHGYTF.

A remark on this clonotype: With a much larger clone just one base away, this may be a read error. CDR3 DNA sequence: TGTGCCAGCAGCCCGACGGACAGGTCCTATGGCTACACCTTC. Protein: CASSPTDRSYGYTF. The V call is TRBV7-9, the J call TRBJ1-2; 7 bases align to TRBD1. In germline, CDR1 is SEHNR, CDR2 FQNEAQ (reference sequence). Unmatched junction bases numbered 7, after V lost 5 bases and J lost 4 bases. The CDR3 is 14 amino acids.

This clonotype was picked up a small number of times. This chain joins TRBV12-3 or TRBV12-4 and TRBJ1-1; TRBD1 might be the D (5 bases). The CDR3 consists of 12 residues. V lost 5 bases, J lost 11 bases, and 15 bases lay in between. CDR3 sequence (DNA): TGTGCCAGCAGTCCCGGGACGGCGGACGCTTTCTTT. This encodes CASSPGTADAFF.

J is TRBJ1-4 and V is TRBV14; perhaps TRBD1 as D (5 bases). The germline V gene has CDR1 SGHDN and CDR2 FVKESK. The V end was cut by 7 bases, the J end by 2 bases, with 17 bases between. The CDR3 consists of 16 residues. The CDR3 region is CASTGGKSRTNEKLFF. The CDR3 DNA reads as TGTGCCAGCACCGGGGGGAAGTCTCGGACTAATGAAAAACTGTTTTTT.

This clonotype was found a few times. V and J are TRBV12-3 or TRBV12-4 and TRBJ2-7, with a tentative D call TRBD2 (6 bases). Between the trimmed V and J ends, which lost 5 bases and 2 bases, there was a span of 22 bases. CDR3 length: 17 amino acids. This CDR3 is CASSPPPGTEGAYEQYF. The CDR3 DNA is TGTGCCAGCAGTCCGCCGCCCGGGACTGAAGGGGCCTACGAGCAGTACTTC.

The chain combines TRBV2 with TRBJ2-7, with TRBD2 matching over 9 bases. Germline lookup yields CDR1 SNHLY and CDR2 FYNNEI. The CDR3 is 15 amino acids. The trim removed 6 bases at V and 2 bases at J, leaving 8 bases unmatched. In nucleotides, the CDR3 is TGTGCCAGCAGACGTAGCGGGAGCGGCCCCTACGAGCAGTACTTC. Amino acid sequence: CASRRSGSGPYEQYF.

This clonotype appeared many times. The CDR3: CASSLGVTGDQIETQYF. For the CDR3, the DNA is TGTGCCAGCAGCTTAGGGGTGACGGGGGATCAAATCGAGACCCAGTACTTC. V is TRBV7-9 and J is TRBJ2-5; TRBD2 is a possible D gene (6 bases). The CDR3 extends over 17 amino acids. Trimming left V 1 base short and J 5 bases short, with 20 bases between. Germline V gene sequence: CDR1 SEHNR, CDR2 FQNEAQ (reference sequence).

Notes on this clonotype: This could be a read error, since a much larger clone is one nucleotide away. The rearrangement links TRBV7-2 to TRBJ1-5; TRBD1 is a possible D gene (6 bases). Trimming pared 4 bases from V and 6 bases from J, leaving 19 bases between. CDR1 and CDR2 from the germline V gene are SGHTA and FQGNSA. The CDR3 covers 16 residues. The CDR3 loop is CASSSVGGGGSQPQHF. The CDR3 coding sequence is TGTGCCAGCAGCTCGGTTGGGGGTGGGGGCAGTCAGCCCCAGCATTTT.

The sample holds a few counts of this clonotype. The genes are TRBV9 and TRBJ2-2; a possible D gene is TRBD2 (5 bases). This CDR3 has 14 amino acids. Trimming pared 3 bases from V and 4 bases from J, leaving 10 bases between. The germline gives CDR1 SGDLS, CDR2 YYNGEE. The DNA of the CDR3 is TGTGCCAGCAGCGGGACTTTAGGCACCGGGGAGCTGTTTTTT. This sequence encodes CASSGTLGTGELFF. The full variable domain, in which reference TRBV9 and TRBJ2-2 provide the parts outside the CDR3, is DSGVTQTPKHLITATGQRVTLRCSPRSGDLSVYWYQQSLDQGLQFLIQYYNGEERAKGNILERFSAQQFPDLHSELNLSSLELGDSALYFCASSGTLGTGELFFGEGSRLTVL.

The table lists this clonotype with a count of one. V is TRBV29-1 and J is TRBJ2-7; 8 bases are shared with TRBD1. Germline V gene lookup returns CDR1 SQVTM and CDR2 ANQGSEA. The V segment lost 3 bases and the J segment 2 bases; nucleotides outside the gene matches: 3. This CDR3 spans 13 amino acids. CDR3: CSVDGQGPYEQYF. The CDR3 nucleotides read TGCAGCGTTGATGGACAGGGTCCCTACGAGCAGTACTTC.